This is a list of T cell receptor beta chains from one sample in a study of blood T cell repertoires in COVID-19. This table comes from immunoSEQ multiplex PCR, and its TCRdb copy is limited to in-frame clones, with some not included. The profile shows 250,000 to 400,000 clones, under 90% of them singletons. Sequenced sample: peripheral blood. These TCRs come from a woman aged 30 to 39 with COVID-19, enrolled during active disease. The CDR3 runs from the conserved cysteine through the conserved F or W. Each record gives: V gene, clone size, D gene, J gene, CDR3 DNA, CDR3 protein. The D gene is left open where the match is weak. Expanded clones are given a class, and other clones once, few, many or no size at all.

v_call: TRBV21-1; clone_size: NA; d_call: NA; j_call: TRBJ1-1; cdr3_nt: TGTGCCAGCAGCAACCTACAGGGGGCCAAGACTGAAGCTTTCTTT; cdr3_aa: CASSNLQGAKTEAFF
v_call: TRBV11-2; clone_size: NA; d_call: NA; j_call: TRBJ2-7; cdr3_nt: TGTGCCAGCAGCTTATACCCGAAACAGAACTACGAGCAGTACTTC; cdr3_aa: CASSLYPKQNYEQYF
v_call: TRBV19; clone_size: NA; d_call: NA; j_call: TRBJ1-5; cdr3_nt: TGTGCCAGTAGTATAGGGTGGCAGATCAATCAGCCCCAGCATTTT; cdr3_aa: CASSIGWQINQPQHF
v_call: TRBV30; clone_size: NA; d_call: NA; j_call: TRBJ1-3; cdr3_nt: TGTGCCTGGAGCGTACAGGTACCGGGAAACACCATATATTTT; cdr3_aa: CAWSVQVPGNTIYF
v_call: TRBV7-6; clone_size: NA; d_call: TRBD1; j_call: TRBJ1-2; cdr3_nt: TGTGCCAGCAGCCCTAAAAGACAGGGCAACTATGGCTACACCTTC; cdr3_aa: CASSPKRQGNYGYTF
v_call: TRBV15; clone_size: NA; d_call: TRBD1; j_call: TRBJ1-3; cdr3_nt: TGTGCCACCAGCAGAGATATCGGACAGGGTGCCGGAAACACCATATATTTT; cdr3_aa: CATSRDIGQGAGNTIYF
v_call: TRBV19; clone_size: NA; d_call: NA; j_call: TRBJ1-4; cdr3_nt: TGTGCCAGTAGTATAGAGGGACATCAGGATGAAAAACTGTTTTTT; cdr3_aa: CASSIEGHQDEKLFF
v_call: TRBV15; clone_size: NA; d_call: NA; j_call: TRBJ1-1; cdr3_nt: TGTGCCACCAGCCGCGAGGCACACACTGAAGCTTTCTTT; cdr3_aa: CATSREAHTEAFF
v_call: TRBV19; clone_size: NA; d_call: NA; j_call: TRBJ1-1; cdr3_nt: TGTGCCAGTAGTTTGTTGACGGGCACTGAAGCTTTCTTT; cdr3_aa: CASSLLTGTEAFF
v_call: TRBV5-6; clone_size: NA; d_call: NA; j_call: TRBJ1-2; cdr3_nt: TGTGCCAGCAGCCCTGTCGGGGAAATACGCTATGGCTACACCTTC; cdr3_aa: CASSPVGEIRYGYTF
v_call: TRBV6-1; clone_size: NA; d_call: TRBD2; j_call: TRBJ2-1; cdr3_nt: TGTGCCAGCAGTGAATATCTAGGTTGGACTAGCGGAACCTCCTCCTACAATGAGCAGTTCTTC; cdr3_aa: CASSEYLGWTSGTSSYNEQFF
v_call: TRBV19; clone_size: NA; d_call: NA; j_call: TRBJ2-6; cdr3_nt: TGTGCCAGTAGCACAGGGTTTGGGGCCAACGTCCTGACTTTC; cdr3_aa: CASSTGFGANVLTF
v_call: TRBV29-1; clone_size: NA; d_call: TRBD2; j_call: TRBJ2-1; cdr3_nt: TGCAGCGTTGGGCCGGGGACTAGCTTCAATGAGCAGTTCTTC; cdr3_aa: CSVGPGTSFNEQFF
v_call: TRBV21-1; clone_size: NA; d_call: NA; j_call: TRBJ2-7; cdr3_nt: TGTGCCAGCAGCCCCCGGGGGGGCGGGAGTAGCTCCTACGAGCAGTACTTC; cdr3_aa: CASSPRGGGSSSYEQYF
v_call: TRBV5-1; clone_size: NA; d_call: NA; j_call: TRBJ1-3; cdr3_nt: TGCGCCAGCAGTGAGGGCTCTGGAAACACCATATATTTT; cdr3_aa: CASSEGSGNTIYF
v_call: TRBV3-1/TRBV3-2; clone_size: NA; d_call: TRBD2; j_call: TRBJ2-7; cdr3_nt: TGTGCCAGCAGCCTGCTAGCGGGAGGGCCCCACGAGCAGTACTTC; cdr3_aa: CASSLLAGGPHEQYF
v_call: TRBV30; clone_size: NA; d_call: NA; j_call: TRBJ2-7; cdr3_nt: TGTGCCTGCGCAGGGGTGAGCTCCTACGAGCAGTACTTC; cdr3_aa: CACAGVSSYEQYF
v_call: TRBV19; clone_size: NA; d_call: TRBD1; j_call: TRBJ1-1; cdr3_nt: TGTGCCAGTAGACAGGGGGCCTACCCGAACACTGAAGCTTTCTTT; cdr3_aa: CASRQGAYPNTEAFF
v_call: TRBV28; clone_size: NA; d_call: TRBD1; j_call: TRBJ1-2; cdr3_nt: TGTGCCAGCAGGTTACAGGGGGCCTATGGCTACACCTTC; cdr3_aa: CASRLQGAYGYTF
v_call: TRBV7-9; clone_size: NA; d_call: NA; j_call: TRBJ1-3; cdr3_nt: TGTGCCAGCAGCTTAGGACTGGGCACGGGGTCTGGAAACACCATATATTTT; cdr3_aa: CASSLGLGTGSGNTIYF
v_call: TRBV4-1; clone_size: NA; d_call: TRBD2; j_call: TRBJ2-7; cdr3_nt: TGCGCCAGCAGCCAAGATACTAGCGGCTCCTACGAGCAGTACTTC; cdr3_aa: CASSQDTSGSYEQYF
v_call: TRBV7-9; clone_size: NA; d_call: NA; j_call: TRBJ1-1; cdr3_nt: TGTGCCAGCAGCCAATCAGGGAACACTGAAGCTTTCTTT; cdr3_aa: CASSQSGNTEAFF
v_call: TRBV19; clone_size: NA; d_call: TRBD2; j_call: TRBJ2-2; cdr3_nt: TGTGCCAGTAGTATAAGCGGGAGTAACACCGGGGAGCTGTTTTTT; cdr3_aa: CASSISGSNTGELFF
v_call: TRBV2; clone_size: NA; d_call: TRBD2; j_call: TRBJ2-3; cdr3_nt: TGTGCCAGCAGGGGGACTAGCGGGAGGAGAGATACGCAGTATTTT; cdr3_aa: CASRGTSGRRDTQYF
v_call: TRBV5-1; clone_size: NA; d_call: NA; j_call: TRBJ1-4; cdr3_nt: TGCGCCAGCAGCGCGGACAGTGAAAAACTGTTTTTT; cdr3_aa: CASSADSEKLFF
v_call: TRBV5-4; clone_size: NA; d_call: NA; j_call: TRBJ1-2; cdr3_nt: TGTGCCAGCAGCTCGGACACCTATGGCTACACCTTC; cdr3_aa: CASSSDTYGYTF
v_call: TRBV2; clone_size: NA; d_call: TRBD2; j_call: TRBJ2-3; cdr3_nt: TGTGCCAGCAGACGACTAGCGGGGACAGATACGCAGTATTTT; cdr3_aa: CASRRLAGTDTQYF
v_call: TRBV11-2; clone_size: NA; d_call: TRBD1; j_call: TRBJ2-2; cdr3_nt: TGTGCCAGCAGACGCCACGGACAGGTTGGCAGGGGGGAGCTGTTTTTT; cdr3_aa: CASRRHGQVGRGELFF
v_call: TRBV30; clone_size: NA; d_call: TRBD1; j_call: TRBJ1-3; cdr3_nt: TGTGCCTGGACAGGGGGACTCATGAGCTCTGGAAACACCATATATTTT; cdr3_aa: CAWTGGLMSSGNTIYF
v_call: TRBV4-1; clone_size: NA; d_call: TRBD1; j_call: TRBJ2-5; cdr3_nt: TGCGCCAGCAGCTTAACAGGGGGCGCTGAGACCCAGTACTTC; cdr3_aa: CASSLTGGAETQYF
v_call: TRBV30; clone_size: NA; d_call: NA; j_call: TRBJ1-3; cdr3_nt: TGTGCCTGGAGGTCGACATTCGACCCGGGGAACACCATATATTTT; cdr3_aa: CAWRSTFDPGNTIYF
v_call: TRBV9; clone_size: once; d_call: NA; j_call: TRBJ2-3; cdr3_nt: TGTGCCAGCAGCGCTCTAGGGGATAAGCGGGCGGGAGATACGCAGTATTTT; cdr3_aa: CASSALGDKRAGDTQYF
v_call: TRBV5-8; clone_size: once; d_call: NA; j_call: TRBJ2-1; cdr3_nt: TGTGCCAGCAGCCCGACTGGTAGCTCCTACAATGAGCAGTTCTTC; cdr3_aa: CASSPTGSSYNEQFF
v_call: TRBV6-2/TRBV6-3; clone_size: once; d_call: TRBD2; j_call: TRBJ2-1; cdr3_nt: TGTGCCAGCAGTCTTAGCGGGCCGAGCTCCTACAATGAGCAGTTCTTC; cdr3_aa: CASSLSGPSSYNEQFF
v_call: TRBV10-3; clone_size: NA; d_call: NA; j_call: TRBJ2-7; cdr3_nt: TGTGCCATCAGTGAGTCGAATGGCGGCACCTACGAGCAGTACTTC; cdr3_aa: CAISESNGGTYEQYF
v_call: TRBV6-5; clone_size: NA; d_call: TRBD1; j_call: TRBJ1-5; cdr3_nt: TGTGCCAGCAGCGGGGGACAGGCAAATCAGCCCCAGCATTTT; cdr3_aa: CASSGGQANQPQHF
v_call: TRBV24-1; clone_size: NA; d_call: NA; j_call: TRBJ2-7; cdr3_nt: TGTGCCACCGGACCACAGGAGCAGGGGTACGAGCAGTACTTC; cdr3_aa: CATGPQEQGYEQYF
v_call: TRBV30; clone_size: few; d_call: TRBD1; j_call: TRBJ1-4; cdr3_nt: TGTGCCTGGGGGTTGGGACAGGGAAATGAAAAACTGTTTTTT; cdr3_aa: CAWGLGQGNEKLFF
v_call: TRBV10-2; clone_size: NA; d_call: TRBD1; j_call: TRBJ1-2; cdr3_nt: TGCGCCAGCAGGAAGGACAGGAGCTATGGCTACACCTTC; cdr3_aa: CASRKDRSYGYTF
v_call: TRBV29-1; clone_size: NA; d_call: TRBD1; j_call: TRBJ1-1; cdr3_nt: TGCAGCGTTGCAAGGGACAGGGGATTCACTGAAGCTTTCTTT; cdr3_aa: CSVARDRGFTEAFF
v_call: TRBV10-3; clone_size: NA; d_call: TRBD1; j_call: TRBJ1-4; cdr3_nt: TGTGCCATCAGAGGACAGGGGGGTGAAAAACTGTTTTTT; cdr3_aa: CAIRGQGGEKLFF
v_call: TRBV27; clone_size: NA; d_call: TRBD2; j_call: TRBJ2-1; cdr3_nt: TGTGCCAGCAGTGTACGGGAGGGCAATGAGCAGTTCTTC; cdr3_aa: CASSVREGNEQFF
v_call: TRBV7-6; clone_size: NA; d_call: TRBD2; j_call: TRBJ2-1; cdr3_nt: TGTGCCAGCAGCTTAGATTTTTGGCTAGCGGGAGGGTACAATGAGCAGTTCTTC; cdr3_aa: CASSLDFWLAGGYNEQFF
v_call: TRBV29-1; clone_size: NA; d_call: NA; j_call: TRBJ1-2; cdr3_nt: TGCAGCGTTGGGGCAGGGGTTGGCTACACCTTC; cdr3_aa: CSVGAGVGYTF
v_call: TRBV7-9; clone_size: few; d_call: TRBD1; j_call: TRBJ2-5; cdr3_nt: TGTGCCAGCAGCCGAGACAGGGGGAAAGAGACCCAGTACTTC; cdr3_aa: CASSRDRGKETQYF
v_call: TRBV29-1; clone_size: NA; d_call: TRBD2; j_call: TRBJ2-1; cdr3_nt: TGCAGCGTTGAGACATTAGCGGGAGTAGGTGAGCAGTTCTTC; cdr3_aa: CSVETLAGVGEQFF
v_call: TRBV30; clone_size: once; d_call: NA; j_call: TRBJ2-3; cdr3_nt: TGTGCCTGGGGTCTTACAGGGCGAGATACGCAGTATTTT; cdr3_aa: CAWGLTGRDTQYF
v_call: TRBV7-2; clone_size: NA; d_call: NA; j_call: TRBJ1-5; cdr3_nt: TGTGCCAGCAGCCGGGGGAAGGCGCAGCCCCAGCATTTT; cdr3_aa: CASSRGKAQPQHF
v_call: TRBV2; clone_size: NA; d_call: TRBD1; j_call: TRBJ1-1; cdr3_nt: TGTGCCAGCAGTAAAAGACAGGGGGCGATAACCACCACTGAAGCTTTCTTT; cdr3_aa: CASSKRQGAITTTEAFF
v_call: TRBV5-4; clone_size: NA; d_call: NA; j_call: TRBJ1-2; cdr3_nt: TGTGCCAGCAGCTTGGCGGGGTCAGGGGAAGGCTACACCTTC; cdr3_aa: CASSLAGSGEGYTF
v_call: TRBV7-3; clone_size: NA; d_call: NA; j_call: TRBJ2-1; cdr3_nt: TGTGCCAGCAGCAGGGGGGGCAATGAGCAGTTCTTC; cdr3_aa: CASSRGGNEQFF
v_call: TRBV27; clone_size: NA; d_call: TRBD1; j_call: TRBJ1-6; cdr3_nt: TGTGCCAGCGGATCACCCGGGACAGGGGGCAGGAGGTCACCCCTCCACTTT; cdr3_aa: CASGSPGTGGRRSPLHF
v_call: TRBV7-9; clone_size: few; d_call: TRBD2; j_call: TRBJ2-7; cdr3_nt: TGTGCCAGCAGCCACCTCCTGGCGGGGGACTACTACGAGCAGTACTTC; cdr3_aa: CASSHLLAGDYYEQYF
v_call: TRBV7-3; clone_size: NA; d_call: NA; j_call: TRBJ1-3; cdr3_nt: TGTGCCAGCAGCCCGGGAGGGGGAAACACCATATATTTT; cdr3_aa: CASSPGGGNTIYF
v_call: TRBV29-1; clone_size: once; d_call: NA; j_call: TRBJ2-2; cdr3_nt: TGCAGCGTTGACAGGGACACCGGGGAGCTGTTTTTT; cdr3_aa: CSVDRDTGELFF
v_call: TRBV7-9; clone_size: NA; d_call: NA; j_call: TRBJ1-2; cdr3_nt: TGTGCCAGCAGCTTAGTTGGCAGGGAAAGCTATGGCTACACCTTC; cdr3_aa: CASSLVGRESYGYTF
v_call: TRBV9; clone_size: NA; d_call: TRBD1; j_call: TRBJ1-2; cdr3_nt: TGTGCCAGCAGCGCAACCGGGACAGGGTACGACTACACCTTC; cdr3_aa: CASSATGTGYDYTF
v_call: TRBV30; clone_size: NA; d_call: TRBD2; j_call: TRBJ2-1; cdr3_nt: TGTGCCTGGAGTCCGGGACTAGCGATCGAGGAGGGGACCTACAATGAGCAGTTCTTC; cdr3_aa: CAWSPGLAIEEGTYNEQFF
v_call: TRBV30; clone_size: NA; d_call: NA; j_call: TRBJ1-5; cdr3_nt: TGTGCCTGGAGTAAGGACAGTAATCAGCCCCAGCATTTT; cdr3_aa: CAWSKDSNQPQHF